This TCR beta chain was captured in a study of control samples from healthy donors and cancer patients. Assay used: immunoSEQ multiplex PCR; TCRdb lists only in-frame clones, some missing. The sample contains more than 95,000 clones, approximately 90% of which appear only once. This CDR3 has 12 residues. From germline, CDR1 is KGHDR and CDR2 SFDVKD. The V and J ends lost 0 bases and 8 bases respectively, with 4 bases between them. The receptor was derived from a man aged 55 to 70 with lung cancer. The chain combines TRBV24-1 with TRBJ2-1; D uncertain. The sample taken for sequencing was PBMCs. CDR3 sequence (DNA): TGTGCCACCAGTGATTTGACCGATGAGCAGTTCTTC. Its translation: CATSDLTDEQFF.